This TCR beta chain is from a study of shared T cell receptors in the human thymus. Using immunoSEQ multiplex PCR, the repertoire was profiled, and TCRdb retains in-frame clones only, with some absent. The repertoire has 500,000 to 850,000 clones, around 87% of them found once; the top ten carry 0.0094%. In germline, CDR1 is MNHNS, CDR2 SASEGT. The CDR3 is 13 amino acids. The V and J ends lost 10 bases and 4 bases respectively, with 15 bases between them. This sample also appeared in a second study, on human thymus T cells.

This receptor was obtained from a boy in the first two years of life with a congenital heart defect. The source material was thymocytes. V and J are TRBV6-1 and TRBJ2-3; D possibly corresponds to TRBD2 (5 bases). This CDR3 reads CATLDSFPDTQYF. The CDR3 region has the DNA TGTGCCACCCTGGACTCCTTCCCAGATACGCAGTATTTT.